This section outlines one TCR beta chain sequence together with its context. Its specificity is not known. In the PCR, 60 Vbeta and 13 Jbeta primers were used. The assay was immunoSEQ multiplex PCR, and TCRdb's table has in-frame clones only and misses some. The sample has around 65,000 clones, 62% seen once. V lost 2 bases to trimming and J lost 5 bases, with 8 bases between them. The CDR3 extends over 14 amino acids. The germline V gene has CDR1 SGDLS and CDR2 YYNGEE. These data come from a study of cytomegalovirus exposure and HLA in healthy donors. Study-wide points: The CMV antigen specificity of a few CMV-associated chains was confirmed through in vitro analysis. For most TCR beta V segments, an earlier analysis put the productive rate at about 87% or about 30% of the time. With further analysis later on, most CMV-associated TCR beta chains appeared HLA-restricted. The availability of immune exposure information extended only to CMV serostatus.

This receptor was obtained from a man aged 25 to 40 in good health and CMV-seronegative. Input material: PBMCs. The V call is TRBV9, the J call TRBJ1-6, with D possibly being TRBD1 (5 bases). This CDR3 reads CASSVDSDNSPLHF. CDR3 in DNA: TGTGCCAGCAGCGTTGACAGTGATAATTCACCCCTCCACTTT.